This T cell receptor (beta chain) was found in a study of blood T cell repertoires in COVID-19. Study-wide background: Sites across the United States, Italy and Spain contributed samples from acute and convalescent COVID-19. PBMCs, B-cell-depleted T cells, or T cells provided the cDNA or gDNA that made up the material.

Trimming removed 6 bases at V and 2 bases at J, with 8 bases between. This CDR3 has 12 residues. Germline V gene sequence: CDR1 ENHRY, CDR2 SYGVKD. How the authors handled the data: Amplified reference gene primers provided the basis for estimating nucleated cell counts. The repertoire was sequenced with immunoSEQ multiplex PCR; TCRdb's copy has only in-frame clones and lacks some. The V and J calls and clone size come from that table; D and trimming were worked out from the DNA. The sample consists of roughly 250,000 clones, roughly 90% of them appearing once. The sample taken for sequencing was peripheral blood. The chain links TRBV10-3 to TRBJ2-7, with D possibly matching TRBD2 (5 bases). The sequence derives from a woman between 40 and 50 years old who had recovered from COVID-19. CDR3 bases: TGTGCCATCAGAAGCGGTACCTACGAGCAGTACTTC. Translation: CAIRSGTYEQYF.